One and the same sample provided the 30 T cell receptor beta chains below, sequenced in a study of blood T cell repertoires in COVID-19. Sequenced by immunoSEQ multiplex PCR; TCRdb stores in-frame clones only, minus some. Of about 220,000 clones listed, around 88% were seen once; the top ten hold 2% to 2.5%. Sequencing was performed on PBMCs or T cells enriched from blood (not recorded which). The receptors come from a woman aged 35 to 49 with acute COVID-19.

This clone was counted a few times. CDR3 DNA sequence: TGTGCCAGCAGGGCCTCAGGGCCAGCCAGTGAAAAACTGTTTTTT. Its protein product is CASRASGPASEKLFF. This chain uses TRBV27 with TRBJ1-4; a possible D gene is TRBD1 (5 bases). Trimming took off 6 bases at V and 7 bases at J, with 18 bases between the two ends. Germline values: CDR1 MNHEY, CDR2 SMNVEV (reference sequence). CDR3 length equals 15 residues. The whole variable domain, remainder taken from reference TRBV27 and TRBJ1-4, is EAQVTQNPRYLITVTGKKLTVTCSQNMNHEYMSWYRQDPGLGLRQIYYSMNVEVTDKGDVPEGYKVSRKEKRNFPLILESPSPNQTSLYFCASRASGPASEKLFFGSGTQLSVL.

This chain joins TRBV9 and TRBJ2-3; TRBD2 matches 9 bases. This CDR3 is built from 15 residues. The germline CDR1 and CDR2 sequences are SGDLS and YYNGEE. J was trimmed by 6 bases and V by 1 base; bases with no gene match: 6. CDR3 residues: CASSVWREGPDTQYF. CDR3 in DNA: TGTGCCAGCAGCGTATGGCGGGAGGGCCCCGATACGCAGTATTTT.

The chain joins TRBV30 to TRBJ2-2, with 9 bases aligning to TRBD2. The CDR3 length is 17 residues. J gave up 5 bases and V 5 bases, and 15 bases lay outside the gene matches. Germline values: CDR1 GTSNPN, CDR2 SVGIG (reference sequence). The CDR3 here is CAWGLWRGGSPTGELFF. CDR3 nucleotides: TGTGCCTGGGGCCTCTGGCGGGGGGGATCTCCTACCGGGGAGCTGTTTTTT.

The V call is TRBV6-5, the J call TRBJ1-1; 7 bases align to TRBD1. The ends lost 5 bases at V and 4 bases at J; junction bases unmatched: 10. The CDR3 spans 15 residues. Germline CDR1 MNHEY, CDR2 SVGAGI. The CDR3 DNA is TGTGCCAGCAGTCCCCGGAAGGGGGCGGCCACTGAAGCTTTCTTT. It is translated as CASSPRKGAATEAFF.

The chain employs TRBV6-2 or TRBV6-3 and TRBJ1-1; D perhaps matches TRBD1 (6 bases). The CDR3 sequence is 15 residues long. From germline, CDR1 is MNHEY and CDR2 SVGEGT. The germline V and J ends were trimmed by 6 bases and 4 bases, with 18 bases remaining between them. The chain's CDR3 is CASSPPRAGVTEAFF. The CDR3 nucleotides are TGTGCCAGCAGCCCACCTAGGGCAGGGGTCACTGAAGCTTTCTTT.

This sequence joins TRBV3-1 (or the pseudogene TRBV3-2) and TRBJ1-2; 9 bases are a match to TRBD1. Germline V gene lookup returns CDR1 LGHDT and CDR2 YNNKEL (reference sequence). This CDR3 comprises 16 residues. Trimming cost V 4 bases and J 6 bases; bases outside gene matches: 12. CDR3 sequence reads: CASSPTGTGYRDGYTF. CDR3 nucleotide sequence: TGTGCCAGCAGCCCTACAGGGACAGGGTACAGGGATGGCTACACCTTC.

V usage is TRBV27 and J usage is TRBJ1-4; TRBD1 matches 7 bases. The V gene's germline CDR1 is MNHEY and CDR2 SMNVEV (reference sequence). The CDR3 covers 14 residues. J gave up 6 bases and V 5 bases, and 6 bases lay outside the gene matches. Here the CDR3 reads CASSQRGLDEKLFF. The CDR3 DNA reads TGTGCCAGCAGTCAGAGGGGGCTTGATGAAAAACTGTTTTTT.

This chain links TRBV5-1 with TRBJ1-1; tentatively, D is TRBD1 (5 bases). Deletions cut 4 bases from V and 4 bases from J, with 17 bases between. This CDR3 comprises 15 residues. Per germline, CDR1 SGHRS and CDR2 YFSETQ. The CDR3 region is CASSEGGTAATEAFF. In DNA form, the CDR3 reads TGCGCCAGCAGCGAAGGAGGGACGGCCGCCACTGAAGCTTTCTTT.

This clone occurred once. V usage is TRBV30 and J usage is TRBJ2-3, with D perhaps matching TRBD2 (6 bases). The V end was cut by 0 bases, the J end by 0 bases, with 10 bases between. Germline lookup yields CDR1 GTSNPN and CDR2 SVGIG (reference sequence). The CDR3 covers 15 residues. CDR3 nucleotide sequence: TGTGCCTGGAGTGTTAGCGGTTCTAGCACAGATACGCAGTATTTT. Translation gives CAWSVSGSSTDTQYF.

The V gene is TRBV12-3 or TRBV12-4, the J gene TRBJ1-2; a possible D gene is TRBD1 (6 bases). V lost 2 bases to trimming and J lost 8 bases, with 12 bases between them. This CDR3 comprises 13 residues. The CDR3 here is CASSLLGGEGYTF. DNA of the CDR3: TGTGCCAGCAGTTTACTAGGGGGAGAAGGCTACACCTTC.

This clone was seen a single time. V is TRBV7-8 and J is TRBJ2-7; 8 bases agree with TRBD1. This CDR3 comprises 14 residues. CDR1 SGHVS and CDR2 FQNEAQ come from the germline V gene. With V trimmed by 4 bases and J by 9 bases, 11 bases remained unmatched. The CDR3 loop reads CASSSTKDRAAQYV. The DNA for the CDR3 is TGTGCCAGCAGCTCCACCAAGGACAGGGCTGCGCAGTACGTC.

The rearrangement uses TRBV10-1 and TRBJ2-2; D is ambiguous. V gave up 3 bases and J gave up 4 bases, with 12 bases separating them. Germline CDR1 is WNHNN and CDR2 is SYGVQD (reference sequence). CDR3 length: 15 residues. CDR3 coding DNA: TGCGCCAGCAGTGACATGGGCCCACCCACCGGGGAGCTGTTTTTT. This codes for CASSDMGPPTGELFF.

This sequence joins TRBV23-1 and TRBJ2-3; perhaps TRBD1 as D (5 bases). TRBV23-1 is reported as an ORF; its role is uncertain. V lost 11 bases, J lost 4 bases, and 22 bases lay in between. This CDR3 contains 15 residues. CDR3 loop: CAAASKGPHADTQYF. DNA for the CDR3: TGCGCCGCCGCTTCGAAGGGGCCCCACGCAGATACGCAGTATTTT.

The CDR3 DNA follows: TGCAGCGGCACCCGACAGGGGGCTGGGGACACTGAAGCTTTCTTT. Translation: CSGTRQGAGDTEAFF. The V call is TRBV29-1, the J call TRBJ1-1; 10 nucleotides line up with TRBD1. The CDR3 sequence is 15 residues long. Germline CDR1 is SQVTM and CDR2 is ANQGSEA. V shed 7 bases, J shed 3 bases, and the junction held 11 bases outside the gene matches.

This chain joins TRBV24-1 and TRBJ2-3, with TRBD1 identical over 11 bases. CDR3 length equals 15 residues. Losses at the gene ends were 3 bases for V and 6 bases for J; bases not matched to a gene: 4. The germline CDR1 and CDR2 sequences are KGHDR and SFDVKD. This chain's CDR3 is CATSDLRTGGDTQYF. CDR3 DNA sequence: TGTGCCACCAGTGATCTTAGGACAGGGGGCGATACGCAGTATTTT.

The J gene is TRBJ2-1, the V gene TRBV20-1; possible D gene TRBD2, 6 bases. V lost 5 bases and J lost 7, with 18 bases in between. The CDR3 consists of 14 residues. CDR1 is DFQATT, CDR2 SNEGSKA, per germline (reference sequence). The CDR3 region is CSAGGGTARNEQFF. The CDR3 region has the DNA TGCAGTGCTGGTGGGGGGACTGCGCGAAATGAGCAGTTCTTC.

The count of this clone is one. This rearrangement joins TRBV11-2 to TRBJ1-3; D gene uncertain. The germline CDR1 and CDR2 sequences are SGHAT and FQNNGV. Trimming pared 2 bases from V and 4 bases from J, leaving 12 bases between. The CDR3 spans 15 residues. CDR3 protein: CASSLLPESGNTIYF. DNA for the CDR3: TGTGCCAGCAGCTTACTCCCAGAATCCGGAAACACCATATATTTT.

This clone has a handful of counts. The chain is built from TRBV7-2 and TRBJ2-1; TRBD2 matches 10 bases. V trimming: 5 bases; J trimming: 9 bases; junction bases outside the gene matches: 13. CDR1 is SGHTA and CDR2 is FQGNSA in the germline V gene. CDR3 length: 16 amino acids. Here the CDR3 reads CASSQGPAGGRVEQFF. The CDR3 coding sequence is TGTGCCAGCAGCCAAGGCCCAGCGGGGGGGCGGGTTGAGCAGTTCTTC.

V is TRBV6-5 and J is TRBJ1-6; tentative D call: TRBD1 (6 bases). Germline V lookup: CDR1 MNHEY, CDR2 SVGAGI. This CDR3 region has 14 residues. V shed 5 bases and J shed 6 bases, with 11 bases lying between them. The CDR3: CASSKQGFNSPLHF. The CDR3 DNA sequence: TGTGCCAGCAGTAAGCAGGGGTTTAATTCACCCCTCCACTTT.

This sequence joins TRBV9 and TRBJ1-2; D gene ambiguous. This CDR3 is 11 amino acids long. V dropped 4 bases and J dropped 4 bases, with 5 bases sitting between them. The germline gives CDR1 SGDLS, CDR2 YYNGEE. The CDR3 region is CASSSLYGYTF. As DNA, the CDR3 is TGTGCCAGCAGCTCCCTCTATGGCTACACCTTC.

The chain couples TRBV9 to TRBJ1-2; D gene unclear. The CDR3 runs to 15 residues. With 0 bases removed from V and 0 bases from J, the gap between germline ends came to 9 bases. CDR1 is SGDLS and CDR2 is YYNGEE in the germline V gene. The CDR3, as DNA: TGTGCCAGCAGCGTAGAGGTCGACTCTAACTATGGCTACACCTTC. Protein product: CASSVEVDSNYGYTF.

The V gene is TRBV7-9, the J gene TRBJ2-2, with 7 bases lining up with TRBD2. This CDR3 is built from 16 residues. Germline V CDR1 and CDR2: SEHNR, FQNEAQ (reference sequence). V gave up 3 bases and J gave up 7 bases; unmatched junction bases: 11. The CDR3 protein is CASSLGGSALVGELFF. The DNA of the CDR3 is TGTGCCAGCAGCTTGGGCGGGAGCGCTTTGGTCGGGGAGCTGTTTTTT.

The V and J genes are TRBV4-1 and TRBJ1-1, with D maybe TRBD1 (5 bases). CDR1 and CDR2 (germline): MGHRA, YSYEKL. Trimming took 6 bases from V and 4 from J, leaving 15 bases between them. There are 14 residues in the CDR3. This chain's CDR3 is CASRRSQGGTEAFF. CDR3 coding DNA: TGCGCCAGCAGACGCAGCCAGGGCGGCACTGAAGCTTTCTTT.

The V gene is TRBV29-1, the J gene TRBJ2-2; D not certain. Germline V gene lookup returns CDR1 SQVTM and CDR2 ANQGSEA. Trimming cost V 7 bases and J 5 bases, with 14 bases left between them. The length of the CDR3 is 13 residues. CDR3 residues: CSGAAPVTGELFF. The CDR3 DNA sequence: TGCAGCGGTGCCGCTCCGGTAACCGGGGAGCTGTTTTTT.

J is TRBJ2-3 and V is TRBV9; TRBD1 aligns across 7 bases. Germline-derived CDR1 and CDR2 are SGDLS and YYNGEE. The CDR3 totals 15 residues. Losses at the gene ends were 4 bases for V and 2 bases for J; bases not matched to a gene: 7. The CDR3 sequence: CASSTRQGHTDTQYF. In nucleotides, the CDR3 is TGTGCCAGCAGCACCAGACAGGGACACACAGATACGCAGTATTTT. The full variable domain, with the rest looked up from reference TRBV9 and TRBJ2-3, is DSGVTQTPKHLITATGQRVTLRCSPRSGDLSVYWYQQSLDQGLQFLIQYYNGEERAKGNILERFSAQQFPDLHSELNLSSLELGDSALYFCASSTRQGHTDTQYFGPGTRLTVL.

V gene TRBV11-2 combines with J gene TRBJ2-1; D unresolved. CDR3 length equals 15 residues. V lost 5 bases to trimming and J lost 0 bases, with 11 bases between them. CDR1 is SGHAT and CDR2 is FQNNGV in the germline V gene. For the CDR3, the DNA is TGTGCCAGCAGCCGAATAGGCGGCTCCTACAATGAGCAGTTCTTC. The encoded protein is CASSRIGGSYNEQFF.

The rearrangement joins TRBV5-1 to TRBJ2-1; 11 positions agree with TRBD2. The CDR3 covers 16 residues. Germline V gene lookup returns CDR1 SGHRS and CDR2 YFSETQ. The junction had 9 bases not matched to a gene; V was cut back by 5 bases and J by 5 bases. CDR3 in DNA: TGCGCCAGCAGGGACACCGGGACTAGCGGCGACAATGAGCAGTTCTTC. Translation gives CASRDTGTSGDNEQFF.

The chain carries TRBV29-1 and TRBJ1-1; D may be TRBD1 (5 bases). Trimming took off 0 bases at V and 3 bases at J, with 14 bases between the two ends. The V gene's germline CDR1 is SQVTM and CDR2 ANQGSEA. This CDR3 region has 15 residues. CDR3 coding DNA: TGCAGCGTTGAAGATGCGGGACGTGGGGACACTGAAGCTTTCTTT. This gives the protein CSVEDAGRGDTEAFF.

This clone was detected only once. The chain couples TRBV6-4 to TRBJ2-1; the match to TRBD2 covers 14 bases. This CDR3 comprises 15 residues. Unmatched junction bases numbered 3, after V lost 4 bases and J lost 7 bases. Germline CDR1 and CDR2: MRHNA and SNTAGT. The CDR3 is CASSGGTSGGNEQFF. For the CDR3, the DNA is TGTGCCAGCAGTGGGGGGACTAGCGGGGGAAATGAGCAGTTCTTC.

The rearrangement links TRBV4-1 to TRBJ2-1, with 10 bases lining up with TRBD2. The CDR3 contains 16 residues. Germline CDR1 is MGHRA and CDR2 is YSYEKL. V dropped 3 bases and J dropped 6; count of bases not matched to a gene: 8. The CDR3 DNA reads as TGCGCCAGCAGCCACAAGCGGGGGGGCCAGGGCAATGAGCAGTTCTTC. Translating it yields CASSHKRGGQGNEQFF.